Listed below are T cell receptor beta chains from one sample, sequenced in a study of tumor and adjacent non-tumor tissue in lung cancer. A single record per CDR3 protein comes from TCRdb applying MiXCR to the multiplex PCR reads. The sample lists tens of thousands of distinct CDR3 sequences; 76% were seen once. Source material: distant non-tumor lung tissue. The receptors come from a man in his 70s with non-small cell lung cancer. Each CDR3 is given without its conserved first and last residue. Fields, in order: CDR3 protein, V gene, clone size, J gene. Clone size is given for some rows only: seen once, a few or many times, or a class if the clone is expanded.

CDR3: SAFTCVGGGETQY
V: TRBV20-1
size: once
J: TRBJ2-5

CDR3: ASTRREVSSNMQY
V: TRBV11-3
size: -
J: TRBJ2-3

CDR3: DSSLDSMTGTEAI
V: TRBV11-3
size: -
J: TRBJ1-1

CDR3: SVAPYQSLGEDGYT
V: TRBV29-1
size: once
J: TRBJ1-2

CDR3: SAIRIGINERF
V: TRBV20-1
size: -
J: TRBJ2-1

CDR3: TSSPGGFTDTQY
V: TRBV5-4
size: -
J: TRBJ2-3

CDR3: ASSWTRGLNTEAF
V: TRBV7-2
size: -
J: TRBJ1-1

CDR3: ASSDTIGTGFLA
V: TRBV6-4
size: -
J: TRBJ1-2

CDR3: SASQSENRPQH
V: TRBV20-1
size: -
J: TRBJ1-5

CDR3: TTGGPNYEQY
V: TRBV20-1
size: -
J: TRBJ2-7

CDR3: SVMGTREYEQY
V: TRBV29-1
size: -
J: TRBJ2-7

CDR3: ASSPSPTYNEQF
V: TRBV11-3
size: -
J: TRBJ2-1

CDR3: ASSTMIAGGRNEQF
V: TRBV6-1
size: once
J: TRBJ2-1

CDR3: SVVTSEVPVELF
V: TRBV29-1
size: -
J: TRBJ2-2

CDR3: ASSLAGKYDLY
V: TRBV7-9
size: -
J: TRBJ2-7

CDR3: ASSQGAAYGQT
V: TRBV4-3
size: -
J: TRBJ1-2

CDR3: ASSEQGIINQPQH
V: TRBV6-1
size: many
J: TRBJ1-5

CDR3: SLREGQAGTYEQY
V: TRBV20-1
size: -
J: TRBJ2-7

CDR3: ASRRGKKIY
V: TRBV12-3/TRBV12-4
size: -
J: TRBJ1-3

CDR3: VSSSVLWDEQF
V: TRBV7-8
size: -
J: TRBJ2-1

CDR3: SVMADRHEAF
V: TRBV29-1
size: -
J: TRBJ1-1

CDR3: ASSRTLAGEGEEEY
V: TRBV4-1
size: -
J: TRBJ2-7

CDR3: ASARTGLHEQY
V: TRBV6-1
size: -
J: TRBJ2-7

CDR3: ASSIRGFGTSTYEQY
V: TRBV7-8
size: -
J: TRBJ2-7

CDR3: SAPREGRVTGELF
V: TRBV20-1
size: few
J: TRBJ2-2

CDR3: ASNYRDPPTDTQY
V: TRBV11-2
size: -
J: TRBJ2-3

CDR3: AGTDGDRQVLYKQY
V: TRBV6-2/TRBV6-3
size: -
J: TRBJ2-7

CDR3: CVADRFQETQY
V: TRBV29-1
size: -
J: TRBJ2-5

CDR3: PSVWGYSAASYNEQL
V: TRBV11-2
size: -
J: TRBJ2-1

CDR3: SAQGSGLYYELY
V: TRBV29-1
size: -
J: TRBJ2-7

CDR3: ASSFRDRTPNTKAS
V: TRBV11-3
size: few
J: TRBJ1-1